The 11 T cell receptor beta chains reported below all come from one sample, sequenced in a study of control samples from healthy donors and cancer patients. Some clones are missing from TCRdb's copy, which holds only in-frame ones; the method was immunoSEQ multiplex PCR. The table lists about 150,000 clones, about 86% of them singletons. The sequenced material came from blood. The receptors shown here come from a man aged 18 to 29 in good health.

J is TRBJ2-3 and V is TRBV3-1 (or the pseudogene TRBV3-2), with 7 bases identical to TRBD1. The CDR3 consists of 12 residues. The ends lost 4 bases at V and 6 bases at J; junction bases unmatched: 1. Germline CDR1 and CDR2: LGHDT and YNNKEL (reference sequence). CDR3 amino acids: CASSPDRDTQYF. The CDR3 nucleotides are TGTGCCAGCAGCCCGGACAGGGATACGCAGTATTTT.

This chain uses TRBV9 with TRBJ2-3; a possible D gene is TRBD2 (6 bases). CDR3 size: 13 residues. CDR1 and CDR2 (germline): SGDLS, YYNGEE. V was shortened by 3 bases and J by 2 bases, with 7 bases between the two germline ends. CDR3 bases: TGTGCCAGCAGCGCGGACTACACAGATACGCAGTATTTT. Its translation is CASSADYTDTQYF.

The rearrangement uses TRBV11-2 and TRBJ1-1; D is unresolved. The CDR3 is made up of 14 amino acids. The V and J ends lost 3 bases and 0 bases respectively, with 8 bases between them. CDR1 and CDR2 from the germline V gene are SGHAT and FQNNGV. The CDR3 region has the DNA TGTGCCAGCAGCTTTGGCCCCTTGAACACTGAAGCTTTCTTT. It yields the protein CASSFGPLNTEAFF. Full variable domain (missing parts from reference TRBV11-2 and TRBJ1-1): EAGVAQSPRYKIIEKRQSVAFWCNPISGHATLYWYQQILGQGPKLLIQFQNNGVVDDSQLPKDRFSAERLKGVDSTLKIQPAKLEDSAVYLCASSFGPLNTEAFFGQGTRLTVV.

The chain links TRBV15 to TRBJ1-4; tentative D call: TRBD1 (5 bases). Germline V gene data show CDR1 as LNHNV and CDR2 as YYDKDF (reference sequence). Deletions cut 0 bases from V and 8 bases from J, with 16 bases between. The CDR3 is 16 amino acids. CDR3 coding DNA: TGTGCCACCAGCAGAGAATTAGCGAAGGCAGGGGAAAAACTGTTTTTT. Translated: CATSRELAKAGEKLFF.

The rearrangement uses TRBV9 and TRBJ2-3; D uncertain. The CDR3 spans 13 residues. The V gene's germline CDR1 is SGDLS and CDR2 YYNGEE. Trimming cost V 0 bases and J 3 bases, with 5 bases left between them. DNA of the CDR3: TGTGCCAGCAGCGTAGGGCCGACAGATACGCAGTATTTT. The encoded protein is CASSVGPTDTQYF.

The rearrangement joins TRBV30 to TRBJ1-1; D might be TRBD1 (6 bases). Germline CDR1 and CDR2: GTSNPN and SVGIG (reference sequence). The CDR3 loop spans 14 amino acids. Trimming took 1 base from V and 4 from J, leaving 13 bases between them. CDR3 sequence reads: CAWSGWAGATEAFF. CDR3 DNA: TGTGCCTGGAGTGGATGGGCAGGGGCCACTGAAGCTTTCTTT. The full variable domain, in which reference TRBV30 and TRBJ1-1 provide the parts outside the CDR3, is SQTIHQWPATLVQPVGSPLSLECTVEGTSNPNLYWYRQAAGRGLQLLFYSVGIGQISSEVPQNLSASRPQDRQFILSSKKLLLSDSGFYLCAWSGWAGATEAFFGQGTRLTVV.

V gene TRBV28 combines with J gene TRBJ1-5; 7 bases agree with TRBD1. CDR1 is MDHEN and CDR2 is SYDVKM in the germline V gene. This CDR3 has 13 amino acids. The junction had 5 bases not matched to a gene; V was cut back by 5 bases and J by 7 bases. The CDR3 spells CASSDRGQQPQHF. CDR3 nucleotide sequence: TGTGCCAGCAGTGACCGGGGACAGCAGCCCCAGCATTTT. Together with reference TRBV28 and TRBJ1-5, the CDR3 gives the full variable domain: DVKVTQSSRYLVKRTGEKVFLECVQDMDHENMFWYRQDPGLGLRLIYFSYDVKMKEKGDIPEGYSVSREKKERFSLILESASTNQTSMYLCASSDRGQQPQHFGDGTRLSIL.

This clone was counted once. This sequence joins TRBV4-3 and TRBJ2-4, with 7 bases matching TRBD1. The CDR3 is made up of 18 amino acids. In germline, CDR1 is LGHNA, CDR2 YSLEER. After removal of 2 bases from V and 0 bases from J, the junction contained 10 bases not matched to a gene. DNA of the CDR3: TGCGCCAGCAGCCAAACGGCTCTGGGACAGTTAGCCAAAAACATTCAGTACTTC. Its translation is CASSQTALGQLAKNIQYF.

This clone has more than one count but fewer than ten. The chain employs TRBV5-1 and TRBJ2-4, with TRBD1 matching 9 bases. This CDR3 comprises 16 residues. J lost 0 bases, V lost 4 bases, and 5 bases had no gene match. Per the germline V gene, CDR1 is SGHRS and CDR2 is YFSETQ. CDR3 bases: TGCGCCAGCAGCAGGGGACAGGGAATAGCCAAAAACATTCAGTACTTC. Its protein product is CASSRGQGIAKNIQYF.

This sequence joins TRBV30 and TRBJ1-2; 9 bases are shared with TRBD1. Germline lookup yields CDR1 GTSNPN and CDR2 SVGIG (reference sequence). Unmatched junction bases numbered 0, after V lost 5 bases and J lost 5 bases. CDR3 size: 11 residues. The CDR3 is CAWGTGYGYTF. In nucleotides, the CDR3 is TGTGCCTGGGGGACAGGGTATGGCTACACCTTC.

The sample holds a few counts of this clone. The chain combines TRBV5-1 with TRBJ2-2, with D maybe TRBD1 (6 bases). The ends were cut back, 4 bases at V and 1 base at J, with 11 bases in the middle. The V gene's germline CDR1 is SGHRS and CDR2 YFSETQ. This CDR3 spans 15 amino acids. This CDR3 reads CASSLQTGNTGELFF. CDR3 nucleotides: TGCGCCAGCAGCCTACAGACAGGGAACACCGGGGAGCTGTTTTTT.